This T cell receptor beta chain was sequenced during a study of early T cells in non-severe SARS-CoV-2 infection. The overall study: Sequencing targeted bulk RNA from unsorted whole blood, leaving chains unpaired.

Individual cDNA molecules each received unique molecular identifiers attached to them. Each CDR3 protein gets one entry after TCRdb re-called the 5' RACE reads with MiXCR. The sample contains about 30,000 distinct CDR3 sequences, about 5.2% of which appear only once. Broader study findings: VDJdb matching, biased toward anti-spike CD8 responses, missed private and CD4 specificities.

As regards this clonotype: Its cognate antigen is unknown.

The CDR3 is 14 amino acids. V was clipped by 5 bases and J by 9 bases, with 17 bases between them. The V gene is TRBV12-3 or TRBV12-4, the J gene TRBJ2-1; no reliable D call. This clonotype was sampled from an adult who was a healthcare worker with PCR-confirmed SARS-CoV-2 infection or an uninfected control (not recorded which). Material for sequencing was whole blood. CDR3 in amino acids: CASSADGPSGEQFF. DNA for the CDR3: TGTGCCAGCAGTGCTGACGGACCGAGTGGTGAGCAGTTCTTC.